One sample yielded the 24 T cell receptor beta chains listed below, sequenced in a study of shared clonotypes between healthy human individuals. The repertoire was sequenced with immunoSEQ multiplex PCR; TCRdb's copy has only in-frame clones and lacks some. Of about 980,000 clones listed, 76% are singletons. Sequencing was performed on memory CD4+ T cells sorted from blood. Subset indicated: CD45RA-negative fraction. These receptors all come from a man between 18 and 29 years old in good health.

The genes are TRBV11-2 and TRBJ2-3; the match to TRBD2 covers 10 bases. The CDR3 has 16 residues. V lost 0 bases to trimming and J lost 8 bases; unmatched junction nucleotides: 8. Germline V gene sequence: CDR1 SGHAT, CDR2 FQNNGV. The DNA of the CDR3 is TGTGCCAGCAGCTTAGACGGGAGCGGGGGGGTACTTACGCAGTATTTT. This codes for CASSLDGSGGVLTQYF.

This clone showed up just once. The chain uses TRBV7-3 and TRBJ1-2, with 7 bases aligning to TRBD1. The V segment lost 0 bases and the J segment 3 bases; nucleotides outside the gene matches: 4. Germline V gives CDR1 SGHTA, CDR2 FQGTGA. The CDR3 sequence is 15 residues long. The CDR3 loop reads CASSLTAGGHYGYTF. The CDR3 nucleotides read TGTGCCAGCAGCTTAACGGCAGGGGGGCACTATGGCTACACCTTC.

J is TRBJ2-5 and V is TRBV29-1; possible D gene TRBD2, 7 bases. The CDR3 sequence is 16 residues long. CDR1 is SQVTM and CDR2 is ANQGSEA in the germline V gene. V lost 1 base to trimming and J lost 2 bases, with 17 bases between them. The CDR3 here is CSVEGGGRRLQETQYF. The CDR3 nucleotides are TGCAGCGTTGAAGGGGGGGGCCGAAGATTACAAGAGACCCAGTACTTC.

The chain employs TRBV7-2 and TRBJ2-5; D is tentatively TRBD1 or TRBD2 (5 bases each). Germline lookup yields CDR1 SGHTA and CDR2 FQGNSA. V was trimmed by 3 bases and J by 5 bases, leaving 19 bases between them. The CDR3 has 16 amino acids. The CDR3 sequence is CASSFSGTERKETQYF. For the CDR3, the DNA is TGTGCCAGCAGCTTTTCAGGGACCGAAAGGAAGGAGACCCAGTACTTC.

Details on this clone: The same CDR3 is also encoded by other DNA sequences in this sample. V and J are TRBV7-9 and TRBJ1-4, with D possibly being TRBD1 (5 bases). Germline loops: CDR1 SEHNR, CDR2 FQNEAQ (reference sequence). CDR3 length equals 14 residues. Trimming left V 1 base short and J 5 bases short, with 8 bases between. The CDR3 nucleotides read TGTGCCAGCAGCTTAGGGCAGGGAAATGAAAAACTGTTTTTT. Protein sequence: CASSLGQGNEKLFF.

The CDR3 protein is CASSPDGTDTQYF. The CDR3 coding sequence is TGTGCCAGCTCACCGGACGGAACAGATACGCAGTATTTT. V usage is TRBV18 and J usage is TRBJ2-3; D is undetermined. Germline values: CDR1 KGHSH, CDR2 LQKENI. This CDR3 comprises 13 residues. The germline V and J ends were trimmed by 3 bases and 3 bases, with 7 bases remaining between them.

V is TRBV6-1 and J is TRBJ2-5; 7 nucleotides align to TRBD2. Per germline, CDR1 MNHNS and CDR2 SASEGT. Trimming cost V 2 bases and J 6 bases; bases outside gene matches: 6. The CDR3 runs 14 residues. CDR3 sequence: CASSERGLKKTQYF. DNA for the CDR3: TGTGCCAGCAGTGAAAGGGGACTAAAGAAGACCCAGTACTTC.

The rearrangement joins TRBV2 to TRBJ2-3; TRBD2 matches 10 bases. The CDR3 has 12 residues. The ends lost 4 bases at V and 14 bases at J; junction bases unmatched: 6. The germline CDR1 and CDR2 sequences are SNHLY and FYNNEI. CDR3 loop: CASSVIAGGGYF. The CDR3 nucleotides read TGTGCCAGCAGTGTAATAGCGGGGGGCGGGTATTTT.

The chain uses TRBV5-6 and TRBJ2-7, with 7 nucleotides matching TRBD1. Germline lookup yields CDR1 SGHDT and CDR2 YYEEEE. J lost 6 bases, V lost 0 bases, and 3 bases had no gene match. The CDR3 totals 13 residues. The CDR3 reads CASSLGQGLEQYF. The CDR3 bases are TGTGCCAGCAGCTTGGGACAGGGTCTCGAGCAGTACTTC.

With regard to this clone: Other DNA sequences from this sample encode an identical CDR3 as well. The V and J genes are TRBV28 and TRBJ2-7; maybe TRBD1 (6 bases). V shed 3 bases and J shed 2 bases, with 8 bases lying between them. The CDR3 is made up of 13 amino acids. Germline CDR1 and CDR2: MDHEN and SYDVKM. Here the CDR3 reads CASSLQGTYEQYF. The CDR3 nucleotides are TGTGCCAGCAGTTTGCAGGGGACCTACGAGCAGTACTTC.

The CDR3 loop reads CASSFLRDYTDTQYF. CDR3 bases: TGCGCCAGCAGTTTCCTGCGGGATTATACAGATACGCAGTATTTT. The rearrangement links TRBV10-2 to TRBJ2-3, with a weak D call TRBD2 (6 bases). Germline V gene sequence: CDR1 WSHSY, CDR2 SAAADI. The germline V and J ends were trimmed by 5 bases and 3 bases, with 15 bases remaining between them. The CDR3 spans 15 residues.

The V gene is TRBV18, the J gene TRBJ2-3; 7 bases match TRBD1. With 6 bases clipped from V and 3 bases from J, the junction kept 15 bases outside the gene matches. The length of the CDR3 is 17 residues. CDR1 and CDR2 from the germline V gene are KGHSH and LQKENI. The CDR3 loop is CASSEPQRGQRTDTQYF. For the CDR3, the DNA is TGTGCCAGCTCTGAACCCCAGAGGGGGCAGAGGACAGATACGCAGTATTTT.

This rearrangement joins TRBV2 to TRBJ1-6; 7 bases match TRBD1. CDR3 length: 14 amino acids. Germline V CDR1 and CDR2: SNHLY, FYNNEI. V dropped 6 bases and J dropped 5; count of bases not matched to a gene: 4. The CDR3 loop reads CASRPGQNNSPLHF. For the CDR3, the DNA is TGTGCCAGCAGGCCGGGACAGAATAATTCACCCCTCCACTTT.

This chain connects TRBV27 to TRBJ2-2; 7 bases are a match to TRBD2. Unmatched junction bases numbered 16, after V lost 6 bases and J lost 3 bases. This CDR3 has 18 residues. Germline V gene lookup returns CDR1 MNHEY and CDR2 SMNVEV (reference sequence). CDR3 region: CASRSTSSGSPHTGELFF. The CDR3 nucleotides read TGTGCCAGCAGGTCCACCTCTAGCGGATCCCCGCACACCGGGGAGCTGTTTTTT.

This sequence joins TRBV2 and TRBJ2-1, with D uncertain. Looked up from germline, CDR1 is SNHLY and CDR2 is FYNNEI. The CDR3 is made up of 13 amino acids. Trimming pared 10 bases from V and 5 bases from J, leaving 15 bases between. This CDR3 reads CATSKNRHNEQFF. CDR3 in DNA: TGTGCCACCTCAAAGAACAGACACAATGAGCAGTTCTTC.

This chain connects TRBV6-6 to TRBJ2-5; D is unclear. Germline CDR1 MNHNY, CDR2 SVGAGI (reference sequence). Trimming shortened V by 5 bases and J by 5 bases, and 15 bases separated the two germline ends. The CDR3 has 14 amino acids. CDR3 protein: CASSPLGSRETQYF. CDR3 DNA: TGTGCCAGCAGTCCCCTAGGCTCGCGGGAGACCCAGTACTTC.

V usage is TRBV5-4 and J usage is TRBJ1-1; D is ambiguous. The CDR3 length is 13 residues. The V gene's germline CDR1 is SGHNT and CDR2 YYREEE (reference sequence). With 4 bases removed from V and 4 bases from J, the gap between germline ends came to 11 bases. CDR3 DNA sequence: TGTGCCAGCAGCCGTGGGCAGTTCACTGAAGCTTTCTTT. Amino acid sequence: CASSRGQFTEAFF.

V is TRBV28 and J is TRBJ1-5; no reliable D call. This CDR3 is built from 15 residues. The V end lost 7 bases, the J end lost 1 base, and 14 bases lay between the germline ends. CDR1 and CDR2 (germline): MDHEN, SYDVKM. CDR3 region: CASTPRVFSNQPQHF. The DNA for the CDR3 is TGTGCCAGCACCCCCCGGGTATTCAGCAATCAGCCCCAGCATTTT. The full variable domain, rest sourced from reference TRBV28 and TRBJ1-5, is DVKVTQSSRYLVKRTGEKVFLECVQDMDHENMFWYRQDPGLGLRLIYFSYDVKMKEKGDIPEGYSVSREKKERFSLILESASTNQTSMYLCASTPRVFSNQPQHFGDGTRLSIL.

The V call is TRBV6-5, the J call TRBJ2-1; a weak D match, TRBD2 (6 bases). The CDR3 has 13 residues. The V end lost 2 bases, the J end lost 5 bases, and 7 bases lay between the germline ends. Germline values: CDR1 MNHEY, CDR2 SVGAGI. CDR3: CASSYAGNNEQFF. In nucleotides, the CDR3 is TGTGCCAGCAGTTACGCGGGGAACAATGAGCAGTTCTTC.

This clone turned up a few times. The rearrangement joins TRBV27 to TRBJ1-6; 7 nucleotides align to TRBD1. V dropped 4 bases and J dropped 7; count of bases not matched to a gene: 7. The CDR3 length is 15 residues. CDR1 and CDR2 (germline): MNHEY, SMNVEV (reference sequence). CDR3 sequence (DNA): TGTGCCAGCAGTTACACAGGGGCCTCCAATTCACCCCTCCACTTT. Translation gives CASSYTGASNSPLHF.

This clone was detected only once. The CDR3 spells CASRGQGFADTQYF. CDR3 DNA sequence: TGTGCCAGCAGGGGACAGGGGTTCGCAGATACGCAGTATTTT. The rearrangement links TRBV7-9 to TRBJ2-3, with 10 bases lining up with TRBD1. The V and J ends lost 6 bases and 4 bases, in that order; junction bases with no gene match: 4. Germline values: CDR1 SEHNR, CDR2 FQNEAQ (reference sequence). This CDR3 spans 14 amino acids.

This chain uses TRBV19 with TRBJ1-6, with D possibly matching TRBD1 (6 bases). Trimming removed 5 bases at V and 5 bases at J, with 13 bases between. This CDR3 contains 15 residues. CDR1 and CDR2 from the germline V gene are LNHDA and SQIVND (reference sequence). CDR3 loop: CASSSAQGNNSPLHF. CDR3 coding DNA: TGTGCCAGTAGTTCCGCCCAGGGGAATAATTCACCCCTCCACTTT.

The V and J genes are TRBV2 and TRBJ2-2, with a tentative D call TRBD2 (5 bases). V lost 0 bases and J lost 5, with 10 bases in between. The germline CDR1 and CDR2 sequences are SNHLY and FYNNEI. There are 15 residues in the CDR3. This chain's CDR3 is CASSEALSGTGELFF. CDR3 nucleotides: TGTGCCAGCAGTGAAGCGCTTTCGGGGACCGGGGAGCTGTTTTTT.

This chain links TRBV2 with TRBJ2-2; TRBD1 might be the D (5 bases). Germline CDR1 and CDR2: SNHLY and FYNNEI. The CDR3 contains 14 residues. V was shortened by 2 bases and J by 4 bases, with 8 bases between the two germline ends. The CDR3 protein is CASSEKGATGELFF. Written as DNA, the CDR3 is TGTGCCAGCAGTGAAAAAGGGGCCACCGGGGAGCTGTTTTTT.